The 30 T cell receptor beta chains below come from one sample, sequenced in a study of a mutant IDH1 vaccine in newly diagnosed glioma. This table comes from immunoSEQ multiplex PCR, and its TCRdb copy is limited to in-frame clones, with some not included. The sample consists of 70,000 to 90,000 clones, 90% to 95% of them appearing once. Their antigens remain unidentified. Described time point: week 5, during vaccination. What each vaccine dose contained was 300 ug of mutant IDH1 20-mer peptide, accompanied by topical imiquimod. The sequenced sample was PBMCs, obtained from a glioma patient whose treatment included an IDH1 peptide vaccine. All receptors derive from a woman in her 50s with glioma.

V gene TRBV30 combines with J gene TRBJ1-4; 8 bases are a match to TRBD1. CDR1 and CDR2 from the germline V gene are GTSNPN and SVGIG (reference sequence). This CDR3 comprises 14 residues. J was trimmed by 8 bases and V by 2 bases; bases with no gene match: 7. The CDR3 coding sequence is TGTGCCTGGAGTCATGGACAGGGAGGGGAAAAACTGTTTTTT. Encoded protein: CAWSHGQGGEKLFF.

The chain recombines TRBV15 with TRBJ1-2; a weak D match, TRBD1 (5 bases). Germline lookup yields CDR1 LNHNV and CDR2 YYDKDF (reference sequence). V was clipped by 5 bases and J by 3 bases, with 13 bases between them. The CDR3 sequence is 14 residues long. The CDR3 nucleotides are TGTGCCACCAGCCGAGTGGCAGGGCACTATGGCTACACCTTC. This translates into CATSRVAGHYGYTF.

This chain uses TRBV5-1 with TRBJ2-7, with D unclear. V shed 4 bases and J shed 2 bases, with 13 bases lying between them. The CDR3 is 14 residues long. Germline values: CDR1 SGHRS, CDR2 YFSETQ. The CDR3 sequence: CASSPPAGTYEQYF. For the CDR3, the DNA is TGCGCCAGCAGCCCCCCGGCAGGAACCTACGAGCAGTACTTC.

The chain carries TRBV2 and TRBJ2-7; 7 bases map to TRBD2. The CDR3 sequence is 15 residues long. The ends lost 7 bases at V and 3 bases at J; junction bases unmatched: 12. Germline V gives CDR1 SNHLY, CDR2 FYNNEI. In DNA form, the CDR3 reads TGTGCCAGCATTCCCACCGCGGGAGCTCACTACGAGCAGTACTTC. Encoded protein: CASIPTAGAHYEQYF.

The chain is built from TRBV5-1 and TRBJ2-5; TRBD1 matches at 8 bases. V shed 4 bases and J 4 bases; nucleotides not matched to a gene: 12. Germline CDR1 is SGHRS and CDR2 is YFSETQ. The CDR3 has 16 residues. CDR3 nucleotide sequence: TGCGCCAGCAGCCCAATCAGTGCAGGGGGCCTAGAGACCCAGTACTTC. It codes for CASSPISAGGLETQYF. Combining the CDR3 with reference TRBV5-1 and TRBJ2-5 gives the whole variable domain KAGVTQTPRYLIKTRGQQVTLSCSPISGHRSVSWYQQTPGQGLQFLFEYFSETQRNKGNFPGRFSGRQFSNSRSEMNVSTLELGDSALYLCASSPISAGGLETQYFGPGTRLLVL.

V usage is TRBV6-5 and J usage is TRBJ2-7; D tentatively fits TRBD1 or TRBD2 (5 bases each). Germline CDR1 and CDR2: MNHEY and SVGAGI. Trimming left V 8 bases short and J 0 bases short, with 11 bases between. The CDR3 has 13 residues. In DNA form, the CDR3 reads TGTGCCAGCGCCGGGACGGTCTCCTACGAGCAGTACTTC. Protein product: CASAGTVSYEQYF.

This rearrangement joins TRBV5-1 to TRBJ2-1; 9 nucleotides line up with TRBD1. CDR1 and CDR2 (germline): SGHRS, YFSETQ. This CDR3 region has 14 residues. Trimming removed 0 bases from V and 10 bases from J; junction bases left unmatched: 5. CDR3 region: CASSLGTGVREQFF. The CDR3 DNA sequence: TGCGCCAGCAGCTTGGGGACAGGGGTTCGGGAGCAGTTCTTC.

This clone showed up just once. The chain is built from TRBV18 and TRBJ2-2; D ambiguous. Trimming took 1 base from V and 7 from J, leaving 13 bases between them. CDR1 is KGHSH, CDR2 LQKENI, per germline. The CDR3 extends over 15 amino acids. The CDR3 region has the DNA TGTGCCAGCTCACCACTTGGCCCCCCGGGCGGGGAGCTGTTTTTT. This sequence encodes CASSPLGPPGGELFF.

V and J are TRBV4-1 and TRBJ2-1; no clear D gene. The ends were cut back, 1 base at V and 3 bases at J, with 16 bases in the middle. CDR3 length equals 17 residues. Germline V gene sequence: CDR1 MGHRA, CDR2 YSYEKL. The CDR3 DNA sequence: TGCGCCAGCAGCCAAGGTATGGTTAGGGCGGTCTACAATGAGCAGTTCTTC. It encodes CASSQGMVRAVYNEQFF.

This clone appeared once. The chain uses TRBV18 and TRBJ2-3, with 10 bases lining up with TRBD2. V shed 4 bases and J 5 bases; nucleotides not matched to a gene: 9. The CDR3 extends over 16 amino acids. Germline V CDR1 and CDR2: KGHSH, LQKENI. CDR3 amino acids: CASSRLSGRAGDTQYF. The CDR3 nucleotides are TGTGCCAGCTCACGGTTAAGCGGGAGGGCCGGAGATACGCAGTATTTT.

V usage is TRBV9 and J usage is TRBJ2-2, with 9 bases matching TRBD1. The V and J ends lost 2 bases and 7 bases, in that order; junction bases with no gene match: 15. Germline V gene sequence: CDR1 SGDLS, CDR2 YYNGEE. The CDR3 has 18 residues. The CDR3 sequence is CASSVYPPGQGGVGELFF. CDR3 coding DNA: TGTGCCAGCAGCGTTTATCCCCCGGGACAGGGAGGGGTCGGGGAGCTGTTTTTT.

The chain joins TRBV6-6 to TRBJ2-5, with D possibly TRBD2 on 5 matching bases. The CDR3 sequence is 13 residues long. Germline V gene data show CDR1 as MNHNY and CDR2 as SVGAGI (reference sequence). The V and J ends lost 11 bases and 4 bases respectively, with 17 bases between them. CDR3 coding DNA: TGTGCCGCCCGTCCCCTACTAGGAGAGACCCAGTACTTC. Translation gives CAARPLLGETQYF.

CDR3 nucleotide sequence: TGTGCCACCAGCAGAGAGATCAGGTCAGGGGGGGAGACCCAGTACTTC. Translated: CATSREIRSGGETQYF. The chain uses TRBV15 and TRBJ2-5; D may be TRBD1 (7 bases). Germline lookup yields CDR1 LNHNV and CDR2 YYDKDF (reference sequence). The length of the CDR3 is 16 residues. V lost 0 bases and J lost 5, with 16 bases in between.

This clone was seen a single time. V is TRBV27 and J is TRBJ2-5; a weak D match, TRBD2 (5 bases). V lost 6 bases to trimming and J lost 5 bases, with 16 bases between them. Germline values: CDR1 MNHEY, CDR2 SMNVEV (reference sequence). The CDR3 sequence is 14 residues long. Here the CDR3 DNA reads TGTGCCAGCAGCCCTAGCCGGAGAGGGGAGACCCAGTACTTC. It translates to CASSPSRRGETQYF.

This chain connects TRBV10-3 to TRBJ2-1; TRBD1 agrees at 8 bases. J was trimmed by 4 bases and V by 6 bases; bases with no gene match: 11. The CDR3 extends over 16 amino acids. Germline V gene data show CDR1 as ENHRY and CDR2 as SYGVKD. The CDR3 DNA reads TGTGCCATCAGAGACTCCGGGACAGGCATTTACAATGAGCAGTTCTTC. Residues: CAIRDSGTGIYNEQFF.

This rearrangement joins TRBV23-1 to TRBJ2-3; the D is unclear. TRBV23-1 is annotated as an ORF whose role is uncertain. The CDR3 has 13 amino acids. V lost 2 bases and J 0 bases, leaving 3 bases between the germline ends. The DNA of the CDR3 is TGCGCCAGCAGTCAAGGTAGCACAGATACGCAGTATTTT. This gives the protein CASSQGSTDTQYF.

V and J are TRBV14 and TRBJ1-4; D remains ambiguous. The CDR3 sequence is 16 residues long. Germline CDR1 reads SGHDN; CDR2 reads FVKESK. V was trimmed by 0 bases and J by 8 bases, leaving 16 bases between them. The chain's CDR3 is CASSQEWAEEREKLFF. The CDR3 DNA reads as TGTGCCAGCAGCCAAGAGTGGGCAGAGGAAAGAGAAAAACTGTTTTTT.

The chain carries TRBV18 and TRBJ2-1, with a tentative D call TRBD1 (5 bases). The CDR3 totals 16 residues. Trimming removed 4 bases from V and 2 bases from J, with 15 bases in between. Germline V gene lookup returns CDR1 KGHSH and CDR2 LQKENI. The CDR3 protein is CASSLSGPHAYNEQFF. CDR3 in DNA: TGTGCCAGCTCACTGTCAGGGCCCCATGCCTACAATGAGCAGTTCTTC.

This clone showed up just a few times. V is TRBV5-4 and J is TRBJ2-3; D not certain. CDR3 length equals 16 residues. V dropped 4 bases and J dropped 0 bases, with 15 bases sitting between them. Germline V gene data show CDR1 as SGHNT and CDR2 as YYREEE (reference sequence). The CDR3 sequence is CASSPFYIYSTDTQYF. The CDR3 DNA reads TGTGCCAGCAGCCCCTTCTACATATACAGCACAGATACGCAGTATTTT.

The chain links TRBV7-9 to TRBJ2-5; no clear D. The germline gives CDR1 SEHNR, CDR2 FQNEAQ (reference sequence). Trimming removed 5 bases at V and 4 bases at J, with 11 bases between. The CDR3 covers 13 residues. CDR3 DNA: TGTGCCAGCAGCCGCCCCGGCAGAGAGACCCAGTACTTC. It is translated as CASSRPGRETQYF.

The V and J genes are TRBV18 and TRBJ2-7, with 8 bases aligning to TRBD2. The CDR3 spans 15 residues. In germline, CDR1 is KGHSH, CDR2 LQKENI. With V trimmed by 3 bases and J by 2 bases, 6 bases remained unmatched. This CDR3 is CASSPPSGGPYEQYF. The CDR3, as DNA: TGTGCCAGCTCACCCCCTTCGGGAGGGCCCTACGAGCAGTACTTC.

The V call is TRBV5-4, the J call TRBJ1-4; D possibly corresponds to TRBD1 (5 bases). V lost 0 bases, J lost 4 bases, and 10 bases lay in between. The CDR3 consists of 15 residues. In germline, CDR1 is SGHNT, CDR2 YYREEE (reference sequence). Here the CDR3 reads CASSLGGGSNEKLFF. In nucleotides, the CDR3 is TGTGCCAGCAGCTTGGGTGGGGGGAGTAATGAAAAACTGTTTTTT. Full variable domain (rest looked up from reference TRBV5-4 and TRBJ1-4): ETGVTQSPTHLIKTRGQQVTLRCSSQSGHNTVSWYQQALGQGPQFIFQYYREEENGRGNFPPRFSGLQFPNYSSELNVNALELDDSALYLCASSLGGGSNEKLFFGSGTQLSVL.

Worth noting for this clone: Mismatch with germline at one junction end may stem from a read error. The chain employs TRBV6-5 and TRBJ1-1; 8 nucleotides line up with TRBD1. This CDR3 contains 13 residues. The germline V gene has CDR1 MNHEY and CDR2 SVGAGI. CDR3 coding DNA: TGTGCCAGCAGTGAAACATTCAGACAGGGGAGTCAGTTT. Encoded protein: CASSETFRQGSQF.

The chain joins TRBV5-4 to TRBJ1-3, with D uncertain. There are 14 residues in the CDR3. Per the germline V gene, CDR1 is SGHNT and CDR2 is YYREEE (reference sequence). The V and J ends lost 4 bases and 0 bases respectively, with 8 bases between them. CDR3 nucleotides: TGTGCCAGCAGCCTTGGTAACTCTGGAAACACCATATATTTT. It translates to CASSLGNSGNTIYF.

The chain carries TRBV27 and TRBJ2-7, with 8 bases aligning to TRBD1. V trimming: 7 bases; J trimming: 2 bases; junction bases outside the gene matches: 7. This CDR3 comprises 14 residues. The germline CDR1 and CDR2 sequences are MNHEY and SMNVEV (reference sequence). The CDR3 nucleotides are TGTGCCAGCAAGGGGGACAGGAGAACCTACGAGCAGTACTTC. Translated: CASKGDRRTYEQYF.

The gene calls are TRBV18 and TRBJ1-5, with D tentatively TRBD1 (5 bases). The CDR3 sequence is 17 residues long. The V end lost 4 bases, the J end lost 10 bases, and 26 bases lay between the germline ends. Germline CDR1 and CDR2: KGHSH and LQKENI. CDR3 in amino acids: CASSRPGTAYPSGPQHF. The CDR3 DNA sequence: TGTGCCAGCTCACGCCCAGGGACCGCATACCCATCCGGCCCCCAGCATTTT.

This clone came up once. The identical CDR3 is also encoded by other nucleotide sequences in the sample. The chain has TRBV9 and TRBJ1-5; D gene ambiguous. The germline CDR1 and CDR2 sequences are SGDLS and YYNGEE. The CDR3 is 13 amino acids. V lost 0 bases, J lost 3 bases, and 4 bases lay in between. For the CDR3, the DNA is TGTGCCAGCAGCGTAGGATACAATCAGCCCCAGCATTTT. Encoded protein: CASSVGYNQPQHF. Full variable domain (rest looked up from reference TRBV9 and TRBJ1-5): DSGVTQTPKHLITATGQRVTLRCSPRSGDLSVYWYQQSLDQGLQFLIQYYNGEERAKGNILERFSAQQFPDLHSELNLSSLELGDSALYFCASSVGYNQPQHFGDGTRLSIL.

The V call is TRBV6-1, the J call TRBJ2-1; 8 bases line up with TRBD2. Germline V CDR1 and CDR2: MNHNS, SASEGT. V lost 2 bases, J lost 6 bases, and 9 bases stayed unmatched. CDR3 length equals 16 residues. CDR3 loop: CASSEQVSGAGNEQFF. The CDR3 nucleotides read TGTGCCAGCAGTGAACAGGTTAGCGGGGCGGGCAATGAGCAGTTCTTC.

V and J are TRBV6-5 and TRBJ2-1, with D tentatively TRBD1 (5 bases). V lost 7 bases to trimming and J lost 1 base, with 8 bases between them. Germline V gives CDR1 MNHEY, CDR2 SVGAGI. This CDR3 spans 13 amino acids. In DNA, the CDR3 is TGTGCCAGCAAACAGGATTCCTACAATGAGCAGTTCTTC. It codes for CASKQDSYNEQFF.

The gene calls are TRBV21-1 and TRBJ1-4. TRBV21-1 has pseudogene status. CDR3 size: 16 residues. The CDR3 region is CASSKIPGGEYEKLFF. CDR3 DNA sequence: TGTGCCAGCAGCAAAATACCGGGAGGGGAGTACGAAAAACTGTTTTTT.